The clone carrying this TCR beta chain was seen more than once but under ten times. Antigen unknown. TCR cDNA was made by 5'RACE template switching, adding a universal primer site and UMIs. A single record per CDR3 protein comes from TCRdb applying MiXCR to the 5' RACE reads. The table shows around 330,000 distinct CDR3 sequences, with around 3.6% occurring only once. This specimen comes from a study of T cells after yellow fever vaccination. Study conclusions and caveats: Weaker, the secondary response had a peak occurring faster, on day 5 versus 15. Bulk-population clonotypes that are abundant could appear as contaminants in FACS-sorted repertoires.

This CDR3 spans 15 amino acids. The germline V gene encodes CDR1 MDHEN and CDR2 SYDVKM. V lost 3 bases and J 5 bases, leaving 16 bases between the germline ends. The starting material was PBMCs, obtained on the day of the yellow fever booster vaccination. The sequence derives from a man younger than 35 who received the YFV17D yellow fever vaccine. The chain joins TRBV28 to TRBJ2-5, with D hard to call. In DNA form, the CDR3 reads TGTGCCAGCAGTTTCAATCTCGGATCGAGGGAGACCCAGTACTTC. It encodes CASSFNLGSRETQYF.